This T cell receptor beta chain appears in the sequencing data of a study of T cells in Graves' hyperthyroidism and ophthalmopathy. Across 18 months, stable Graves' hyperthyroidism was marked by no progression to ophthalmopathy. Per germline, CDR1 SGHDN and CDR2 FVKESK. V was clipped by 4 bases and J by 0 bases, with 12 bases between them. The CDR3 covers 15 residues. RNA transcripts gave rise to amplified TCR beta CDR3 regions. With the HTBI primer set, the TCR CDR3 went through a first round of RT-PCR. TCRdb ran MiXCR on the multiplex PCR reads and lists one entry per CDR3 protein. The table records under 650,000 distinct CDR3 sequences, roughly 16% of them present only once. This clonotype has more than one count but fewer than ten.

The sequencing sample was made of blood. The origin of this receptor is a woman younger than 45 with Graves' hyperthyroidism. This rearrangement joins TRBV14 to TRBJ1-1; a weak D match, TRBD1 (5 bases). Here the CDR3 reads CASSPLQEMNTEAFF. The CDR3 DNA reads as TGTGCCAGCAGCCCGTTACAGGAGATGAACACTGAAGCTTTCTTT.